Listed below are T cell receptor beta chains from one sample, sequenced in a study of blood T cell repertoires in COVID-19. Sequencing used immunoSEQ multiplex PCR; TCRdb keeps in-frame clones, though not all of them. Counted here are about 43,000 clones, about 79% occurring once; the ten biggest clones make up 2.6%. The sequenced material came from peripheral blood. All receptors come from a woman aged 55-75 years with acute or convalescent COVID-19. Each CDR3 is given with its conserved first and last residue. D genes are given only for firm matches. The size of a clone is reported for some rows only, either as once, few or many, or as a class for expanded clones.

clone_size,d_call,v_call,j_call,cdr3_nt,cdr3_aa
NA,NA,TRBV7-2,TRBJ2-1,TGTGCCAGCAGCTTAGGGGGGGGCCCCTACAATGAGCAGTTCTTC,CASSLGGGPYNEQFF
few,NA,TRBV18,TRBJ2-7,TGTGCCAGCTCACCAAAGGGGGCCTACGAGCAGTACTTC,CASSPKGAYEQYF
NA,TRBD2,TRBV2,TRBJ2-1,TGTGCCAGCAGTGAGTCGACTAGCGGGAAAACCACCTCCTACAATGAGCAGTTCTTC,CASSESTSGKTTSYNEQFF
NA,NA,TRBV28,TRBJ2-7,TGTGCCAGCAGTCTTGTATACGAGCAGTACTTC,CASSLVYEQYF
NA,TRBD2,TRBV27,TRBJ2-1,TGTGCCAGCAGTCCCTGGGCGGGAGGGAATGAGCAGTTCTTC,CASSPWAGGNEQFF
NA,NA,TRBV6-5,TRBJ1-1,TGTGCCAGCACCCGCTTCGGACAGTCAGACACTGAAGCTTTCTTT,CASTRFGQSDTEAFF
few,NA,TRBV5-1,TRBJ1-2,TGCGCCAGCAGCAGCGGGGGCGATATAAGATATGGCTACACCTTC,CASSSGGDIRYGYTF
NA,NA,TRBV6-6,TRBJ1-5,TGTGCCAGCAGTTACTCGAACTCGGGACAGCCCCAGCATTTT,CASSYSNSGQPQHF
NA,TRBD1,TRBV6-2/TRBV6-3,TRBJ1-5,TGTGCCAGCACCCCGGCAGGGGGCTGGCAGCCCCAGCATTTT,CASTPAGGWQPQHF
NA,NA,TRBV28,TRBJ2-5,TGTGCCAGCAGTTTTAACTCCCACCAAGAGACCCAGTACTTC,CASSFNSHQETQYF
NA,NA,TRBV19,TRBJ1-6,TGTGCCAGTAGTATAGCCCTCGACAGATTCGATAATTCACCCCTCCACTTT,CASSIALDRFDNSPLHF
NA,NA,TRBV7-8,TRBJ1-1,TGTGCCAGCAGCTTAGCCCCTGGGGGGTTGCACACTGAAGCTTTCTTT,CASSLAPGGLHTEAFF
NA,NA,TRBV2,TRBJ1-5,TGTGCCAGCAGTGTATTAGGGGTAGGCAATCAGCCCCAGCATTTT,CASSVLGVGNQPQHF
NA,NA,TRBV6-1,TRBJ1-4,TGTGCCAGCAGTGAAAATCGGCAGGGCTCTTGGGTTAAACTGTTTTTT,CASSENRQGSWVKLFF
NA,NA,TRBV6-1,TRBJ1-1,TGTGCCAGCAGGCCCCGGACAGCGGTCTATGAAGCTTTCTTT,CASRPRTAVYEAFF
NA,NA,TRBV18,TRBJ1-3,TGTGCCAGCTCACCGGGGCACCCGGGAAACACCATATATTTT,CASSPGHPGNTIYF
NA,NA,TRBV2,TRBJ1-2,TGTGCCAGCAGTGAAGAGCAAGGGGTCTATGGCTACACCTTC,CASSEEQGVYGYTF
NA,NA,TRBV27,TRBJ2-1,TGTGCCAGCAGTTTATCTAGCAAACCCTACAATGAGCAGTTCTTC,CASSLSSKPYNEQFF
few,TRBD2,TRBV29-1,TRBJ2-1,TGCAGCGTTGAGATCCCGCGGGAGTTCTACAATGAGCAGTTCTTC,CSVEIPREFYNEQFF
NA,TRBD2,TRBV5-4,TRBJ2-7,TGTGCCAGCAGCCCGAGCGGGGGGGAGGGCGAGCAGTACTTC,CASSPSGGEGEQYF
NA,NA,TRBV4-2,TRBJ2-5,TGTGCCAGCGCCGGTGGGAAGCGGCCAGGAGGGGAGACCCAGTACTTC,CASAGGKRPGGETQYF
few,TRBD1,TRBV30,TRBJ1-3,TGTGCCTGGAGTGGGGTCCCAGGGGGAACCATCAACACCATATATTTT,CAWSGVPGGTINTIYF
NA,TRBD1,TRBV30,TRBJ1-1,TGTGCCTGGAGCGCGCCAGGGGGCAAGACGAACACTGAAGCTTTCTTT,CAWSAPGGKTNTEAFF
few,NA,TRBV11-3,TRBJ1-6,TGTGCCAGCAGCTTGAACAGTTATTCACCCCTCCACTTT,CASSLNSYSPLHF
NA,NA,TRBV18,TRBJ1-3,TGTGCCAGCTCACCGGGGAGGCAACCCGGAAACACCATATATTTT,CASSPGRQPGNTIYF
NA,NA,TRBV5-1,TRBJ1-1,TGCGCCAGCAGCGCGACAGTGAGAAACACTGAAGCTTTCTTT,CASSATVRNTEAFF
NA,TRBD1,TRBV28,TRBJ1-2,TGTGCCAGCAGTGGACAGGGGGCGCACTATGGCTACACCTTC,CASSGQGAHYGYTF
NA,NA,TRBV27,TRBJ2-2,TGTGCCAGCCGGGGACTGCGGAACACCGGGGAGCTGTTTTTT,CASRGLRNTGELFF
NA,TRBD1,TRBV28,TRBJ2-2,TGTGCCAGCAGTTTCGGGGACAGGGCCACCGGGGAGCTGTTTTTT,CASSFGDRATGELFF
NA,NA,TRBV4-1,TRBJ1-1,TGCGCCAGCAGCCAAGATGATAGCGGGGACGCCGTGAACACTGAAGCTTTCTTT,CASSQDDSGDAVNTEAFF
once,NA,TRBV27,TRBJ1-1,TGTGCCAGCAGTCTTCTGCCGGGACTCTCGAACACTGAAGCTTTCTTT,CASSLLPGLSNTEAFF
NA,TRBD2,TRBV6-2/TRBV6-3,TRBJ2-1,TGTGCCAGCAGTGCCCCGGGACTAGCGGGGAACAATGAGCAGTTCTTC,CASSAPGLAGNNEQFF